A selection of T cell receptor beta chains follows, all from one sample in a study of blood T cell repertoires in COVID-19. Clones were sequenced by immunoSEQ multiplex PCR, and TCRdb holds only the in-frame ones, with some missing. The sample consists of a few hundred thousand clones, less than 85% of them appearing once. Sequences were obtained from peripheral blood. The receptors originated from a man aged 55 to 70 who had recovered from COVID-19. CDR3s include the opening cysteine and the closing phenylalanine or tryptophan. The D gene is left open where the match is weak. The listing skips clone size in some rows; elsewhere it reads once, few, many or a size class.

J: TRBJ2-7; D: TRBD2; size: .; V: TRBV7-9; length: 16; CDR3: CASSLGTSGPRGEQYF; DNA: TGTGCCAGCAGCCTCGGGACTAGCGGGCCCCGGGGAGAGCAGTACTTC
J: TRBJ2-3; D: TRBD2; size: .; V: TRBV2; length: 15; CDR3: CASSEPGGPLGTQYF; DNA: TGTGCCAGCAGTGAGCCGGGAGGCCCCCTTGGTACGCAGTATTTT
J: TRBJ2-3; D: .; size: .; V: TRBV3-1/TRBV3-2; length: 16; CDR3: CASSLSQNLGTDTQYF; DNA: TGTGCCAGCAGCCTTTCTCAGAATCTGGGCACAGATACGCAGTATTTT
J: TRBJ2-2; D: TRBD2; size: .; V: TRBV10-2; length: 14; CDR3: CASKGLAGTGELFF; DNA: TGCGCCAGCAAAGGACTAGCGGGGACCGGGGAGCTGTTTTTT
J: TRBJ1-6; D: .; size: .; V: TRBV6-6; length: 14; CDR3: CASSTGGGNSPLHF; DNA: TGTGCCAGCAGCACCGGGGGGGGGAATTCACCCCTCCACTTT
J: TRBJ1-1; D: TRBD1; size: once; V: TRBV6-6; length: 14; CDR3: CASSPWTGNTEAFF; DNA: TGTGCCAGCAGTCCGTGGACAGGGAACACTGAAGCTTTCTTT
J: TRBJ1-1; D: .; size: .; V: TRBV29-1; length: 15; CDR3: CSVVQRGNLGAEAFF; DNA: TGCAGCGTTGTTCAACGGGGGAACCTGGGGGCTGAAGCTTTCTTT
J: TRBJ1-2; D: TRBD1; size: .; V: TRBV2; length: 14; CDR3: CASSLQGAVNGYTF; DNA: TGTGCCAGCAGTCTACAGGGGGCGGTTAATGGCTACACCTTC
J: TRBJ2-1; D: TRBD2; size: .; V: TRBV29-1; length: 15; CDR3: CSVDLRLAGSNEQFF; DNA: TGCAGCGTTGACTTAAGGCTAGCGGGGTCCAATGAGCAGTTCTTC
J: TRBJ2-2; D: .; size: .; V: TRBV5-1; length: 14; CDR3: CASSLPGSTGELFF; DNA: TGCGCCAGCAGCCTTCCGGGATCCACCGGGGAGCTGTTTTTT
J: TRBJ1-5; D: .; size: .; V: TRBV10-1; length: 13; CDR3: CASGGRYDQPQHF; DNA: TGCGCCAGCGGAGGACGTTATGATCAGCCCCAGCATTTT
J: TRBJ2-1; D: .; size: .; V: TRBV5-1; length: 14; CDR3: CASSLDGTYNEQFF; DNA: TGCGCCAGCAGCTTGGACGGGACTTACAATGAGCAGTTCTTC
J: TRBJ1-1; D: .; size: .; V: TRBV6-5; length: 14; CDR3: CASSYGGALTEAFF; DNA: TGTGCCAGCAGTTACGGAGGGGCCCTCACTGAAGCTTTCTTT
J: TRBJ1-1; D: .; size: .; V: TRBV5-1; length: 22; CDR3: CASSLAGQWTDGEWWDRTEAFF; DNA: TGCGCCAGCAGCTTGGCAGGCCAATGGACAGACGGGGAGTGGTGGGATCGCACTGAAGCTTTCTTT
J: TRBJ2-3; D: TRBD2; size: .; V: TRBV5-1; length: 17; CDR3: CASSSNPSGRAGDTQYF; DNA: TGCGCCAGCAGCTCCAATCCTAGCGGGAGGGCGGGAGATACGCAGTATTTT
J: TRBJ2-1; D: .; size: .; V: TRBV5-4; length: 11; CDR3: CASTVYNEQFF; DNA: TGTGCCAGCACCGTCTACAATGAGCAGTTCTTC
J: TRBJ2-1; D: TRBD2; size: .; V: TRBV15; length: 13; CDR3: CATSRLAGVEQFF; DNA: TGTGCCACCAGCAGACTAGCGGGGGTTGAGCAGTTCTTC
J: TRBJ2-3; D: .; size: .; V: TRBV5-1; length: 15; CDR3: CASSLDRHDTDTQYF; DNA: TGCGCCAGCAGCTTGGACCGACACGACACAGATACGCAGTATTTT
J: TRBJ2-7; D: .; size: once; V: TRBV3-1/TRBV3-2; length: 14; CDR3: CASSQASGHREQYF; DNA: TGTGCCAGCAGCCAAGCGTCAGGGCATAGAGAGCAGTACTTC
J: TRBJ1-1; D: TRBD1; size: .; V: TRBV30; length: 14; CDR3: CAWSSGTVNTEAFF; DNA: TGTGCCTGGAGCTCCGGGACAGTGAACACTGAAGCTTTCTTT
J: TRBJ1-5; D: .; size: once; V: TRBV6-5; length: 15; CDR3: CASSYAAGSNQPQHF; DNA: TGTGCCAGCAGTTACGCGGCGGGTAGCAATCAGCCCCAGCATTTT
J: TRBJ2-5; D: .; size: .; V: TRBV30; length: 13; CDR3: CAWSMGGWETQYF; DNA: TGTGCCTGGAGTATGGGGGGATGGGAGACCCAGTACTTC
J: TRBJ2-5; D: TRBD2; size: .; V: TRBV9; length: 16; CDR3: CASSVAGTSGTETQYF; DNA: TGTGCCAGCAGCGTAGCTGGGACTAGCGGTACAGAGACCCAGTACTTC
J: TRBJ1-4; D: .; size: .; V: TRBV15; length: 12; CDR3: CATSRAGEKLFF; DNA: TGTGCCACCAGCAGAGCGGGTGAAAAACTGTTTTTT
J: TRBJ2-7; D: TRBD2; size: .; V: TRBV2; length: 13; CDR3: CASGRLALKEQYF; DNA: TGTGCCAGCGGACGACTAGCTCTTAAGGAGCAGTACTTC
J: TRBJ1-1; D: TRBD1; size: .; V: TRBV5-1; length: 14; CDR3: CASSSGQPNTEAFF; DNA: TGCGCCAGCAGCTCGGGACAGCCGAACACTGAAGCTTTCTTT
J: TRBJ2-5; D: TRBD2; size: .; V: TRBV5-5; length: 14; CDR3: CASGLAGGEETQYF; DNA: TGTGCCAGCGGGCTAGCGGGAGGGGAGGAGACCCAGTACTTC
J: TRBJ2-7; D: .; size: once; V: TRBV7-9; length: 13; CDR3: CASSVPGTYEQYF; DNA: TGTGCCAGCAGCGTACCGGGAACCTACGAGCAGTACTTC
J: TRBJ2-7; D: TRBD1; size: .; V: TRBV3-1/TRBV3-2; length: 16; CDR3: CASSPRTGVTSYEQYF; DNA: TGTGCCAGCAGCCCCCGGACAGGGGTAACCTCCTACGAGCAGTACTTC
J: TRBJ2-5; D: TRBD1; size: .; V: TRBV9; length: 15; CDR3: CASSPRTGWGETQYF; DNA: TGTGCCAGCAGCCCGAGGACAGGGTGGGGAGAGACCCAGTACTTC
J: TRBJ2-7; D: .; size: few; V: TRBV3-1/TRBV3-2; length: 15; CDR3: CASSQNLSPENEQYF; DNA: TGTGCCAGCAGCCAGAATCTCTCCCCCGAGAACGAGCAGTACTTC
J: TRBJ2-5; D: .; size: .; V: TRBV5-1; length: 13; CDR3: CASSLTPQETQYF; DNA: TGCGCCAGCAGCTTAACACCCCAAGAGACCCAGTACTTC
J: TRBJ1-4; D: .; size: .; V: TRBV5-1; length: 15; CDR3: CASSLRGTANEKLFF; DNA: TGCGCCAGCAGCTTGAGGGGGACGGCTAATGAAAAACTGTTTTTT
J: TRBJ2-1; D: .; size: .; V: TRBV11-2; length: 14; CDR3: CASSESLTLAEQFF; DNA: TGTGCCAGCAGCGAAAGCCTAACCTTAGCCGAGCAGTTCTTC
J: TRBJ2-6; D: .; size: .; V: TRBV3-1/TRBV3-2; length: 16; CDR3: CASSQDGTGGANVLTF; DNA: TGTGCCAGCAGCCAAGATGGCACGGGTGGGGCCAACGTCCTGACTTTC
J: TRBJ1-4; D: .; size: .; V: TRBV4-2; length: 15; CDR3: CASSQADGQNEKLFF; DNA: TGTGCCAGCAGCCAAGCGGATGGACAGAACGAAAAACTGTTTTTT
J: TRBJ2-1; D: TRBD2; size: .; V: TRBV5-1; length: 17; CDR3: CASSFWAGGPPYNEQFF; DNA: TGCGCCAGCAGCTTCTGGGCGGGAGGACCCCCCTACAATGAGCAGTTCTTC
J: TRBJ1-5; D: .; size: once; V: TRBV6-5; length: 12; CDR3: CASSQGNQPQHF; DNA: TGTGCCAGCAGCCAGGGCAATCAGCCCCAGCATTTT
J: TRBJ1-2; D: TRBD1; size: few; V: TRBV19; length: 14; CDR3: CASTRGQGGIGYTF; DNA: TGTGCCAGTACCCGGGGACAGGGAGGCATTGGCTACACCTTC
J: TRBJ1-3; D: TRBD1; size: .; V: TRBV3-1/TRBV3-2; length: 15; CDR3: CASSRQGNSGNTIYF; DNA: TGTGCCAGCAGCCGACAGGGGAACTCTGGAAACACCATATATTTT
J: TRBJ2-7; D: TRBD2; size: .; V: TRBV11-2; length: 15; CDR3: CASSLQSGGIYEQYF; DNA: TGTGCCAGCAGCTTACAGAGCGGGGGGATCTACGAGCAGTACTTC
J: TRBJ1-1; D: TRBD1; size: .; V: TRBV6-5; length: 16; CDR3: CASSYSKDRGHTEAFF; DNA: TGTGCCAGCAGTTACTCGAAGGACAGGGGTCACACTGAAGCTTTCTTT
J: TRBJ1-6; D: TRBD1; size: .; V: TRBV18; length: 15; CDR3: CASSLGQINNSPLHF; DNA: TGTGCCAGCTCACTGGGACAGATTAATAATTCACCCCTCCACTTT
J: TRBJ2-7; D: .; size: .; V: TRBV7-8; length: 12; CDR3: CASSLTGTTRRF; DNA: TGTGCCAGCAGCTTGACCGGGACAACTAGACGCTTC
J: TRBJ2-5; D: .; size: .; V: TRBV9; length: 16; CDR3: CASSVGTGVTQETQYF; DNA: TGTGCCAGCAGCGTCGGGACTGGGGTAACCCAAGAGACCCAGTACTTC
J: TRBJ2-4; D: TRBD2; size: .; V: TRBV28; length: 17; CDR3: CASSPTGLAGRLDIQYF; DNA: TGTGCCAGCAGTCCCACAGGACTAGCGGGGAGGTTAGACATTCAGTACTTC
J: TRBJ2-3; D: .; size: few; V: TRBV10-3; length: 16; CDR3: CAISEGAILQTDTQYF; DNA: TGTGCCATCAGTGAAGGAGCTATTCTACAAACAGATACGCAGTATTTT
J: TRBJ2-5; D: .; size: .; V: TRBV10-3; length: 15; CDR3: CAISGTGFQGEAQYF; DNA: TGTGCCATCAGTGGGACGGGGTTCCAGGGGGAGGCCCAGTACTTC
J: TRBJ1-1; D: .; size: once; V: TRBV9; length: 15; CDR3: CASSVRPGENTEAFF; DNA: TGTGCCAGCAGCGTAAGGCCAGGGGAGAACACTGAAGCTTTCTTT
J: TRBJ2-6; D: TRBD1; size: .; V: TRBV6-9; length: 20; CDR3: CASSYVMGTGGLSGANVLTF; DNA: TGTGCCAGCAGTTATGTTATGGGGACAGGGGGCCTCTCTGGGGCCAACGTCCTGACTTTC
J: TRBJ2-5; D: TRBD1; size: .; V: TRBV6-5; length: 15; CDR3: CASSYGTGISETQYF; DNA: TGTGCCAGCAGTTACGGGACAGGGATTTCGGAGACCCAGTACTTC
J: TRBJ1-4; D: .; size: .; V: TRBV6-1; length: 16; CDR3: CASSEAAATTNEKLFF; DNA: TGTGCCAGCAGTGAAGCGGCGGCTACAACTAATGAAAAACTGTTTTTT